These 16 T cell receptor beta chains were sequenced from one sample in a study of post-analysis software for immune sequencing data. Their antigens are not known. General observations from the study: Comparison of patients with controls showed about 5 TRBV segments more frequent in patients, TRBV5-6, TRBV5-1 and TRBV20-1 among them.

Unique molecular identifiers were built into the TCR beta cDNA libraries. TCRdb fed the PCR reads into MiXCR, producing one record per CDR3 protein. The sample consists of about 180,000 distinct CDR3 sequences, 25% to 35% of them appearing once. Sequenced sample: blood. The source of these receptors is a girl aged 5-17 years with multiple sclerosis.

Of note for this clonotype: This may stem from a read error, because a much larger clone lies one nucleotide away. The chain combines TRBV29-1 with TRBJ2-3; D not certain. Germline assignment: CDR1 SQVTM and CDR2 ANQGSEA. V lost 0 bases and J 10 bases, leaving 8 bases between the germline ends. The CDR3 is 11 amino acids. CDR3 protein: CSVEEGAAQYF. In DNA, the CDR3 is TGCAGCGTTGAAGAAGGCGCTGCGCAGTATTTT.

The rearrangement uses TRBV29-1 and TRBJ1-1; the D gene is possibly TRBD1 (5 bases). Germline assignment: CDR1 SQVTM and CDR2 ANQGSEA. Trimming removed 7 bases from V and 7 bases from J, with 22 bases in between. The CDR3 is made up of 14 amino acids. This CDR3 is CSGRPGVGSIEAFF. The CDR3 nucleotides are TGCAGCGGGCGACCGGGGGTGGGATCCATTGAAGCTTTCTTT.

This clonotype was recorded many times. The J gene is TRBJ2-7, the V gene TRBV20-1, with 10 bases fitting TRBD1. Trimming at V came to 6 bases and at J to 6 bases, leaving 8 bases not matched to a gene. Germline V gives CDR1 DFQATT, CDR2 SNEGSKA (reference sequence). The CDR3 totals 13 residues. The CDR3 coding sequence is TGCAGTGCCGCCGGGACAGGGGTACGCGAGCAGTACTTC. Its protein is CSAAGTGVREQYF.

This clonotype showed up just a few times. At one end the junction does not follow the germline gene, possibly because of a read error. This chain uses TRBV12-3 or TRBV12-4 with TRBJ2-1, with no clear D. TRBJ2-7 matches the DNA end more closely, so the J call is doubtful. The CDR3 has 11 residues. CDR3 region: CTSSSYNEQYF. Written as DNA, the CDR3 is TGTACCAGCAGTTCCTACAACGAGCAGTACTTC.

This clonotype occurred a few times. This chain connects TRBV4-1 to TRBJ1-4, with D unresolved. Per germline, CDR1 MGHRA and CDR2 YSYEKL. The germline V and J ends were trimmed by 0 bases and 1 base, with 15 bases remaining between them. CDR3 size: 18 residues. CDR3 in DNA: TGCGCCAGCAGCCAAGACTTATTCCCAAGGGTAACTAATGAAAAACTGTTTTTT. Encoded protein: CASSQDLFPRVTNEKLFF.

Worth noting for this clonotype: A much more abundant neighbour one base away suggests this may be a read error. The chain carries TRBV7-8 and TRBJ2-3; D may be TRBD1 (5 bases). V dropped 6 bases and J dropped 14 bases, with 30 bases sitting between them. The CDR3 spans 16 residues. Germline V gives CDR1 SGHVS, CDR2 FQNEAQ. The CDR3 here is CASRARPPDQGEKLYF. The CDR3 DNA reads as TGTGCCAGCAGGGCCCGCCCGCCCGACCAGGGTGAAAAACTGTATTTT.

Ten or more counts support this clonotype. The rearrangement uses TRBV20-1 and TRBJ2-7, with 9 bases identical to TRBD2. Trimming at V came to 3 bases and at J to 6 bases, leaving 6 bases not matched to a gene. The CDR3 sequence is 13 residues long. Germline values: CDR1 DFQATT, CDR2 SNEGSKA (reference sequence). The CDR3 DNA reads TGCAGTGCTAGCTTAGCGGGAGTGGGCGAGCAGTACTTC. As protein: CSASLAGVGEQYF.

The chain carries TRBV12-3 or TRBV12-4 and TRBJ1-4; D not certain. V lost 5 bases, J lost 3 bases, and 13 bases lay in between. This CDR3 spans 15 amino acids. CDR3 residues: CASSPSRSPNEKLFF. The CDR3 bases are TGTGCCAGCAGTCCCTCCCGGTCACCTAATGAAAAACTGTTTTTT.

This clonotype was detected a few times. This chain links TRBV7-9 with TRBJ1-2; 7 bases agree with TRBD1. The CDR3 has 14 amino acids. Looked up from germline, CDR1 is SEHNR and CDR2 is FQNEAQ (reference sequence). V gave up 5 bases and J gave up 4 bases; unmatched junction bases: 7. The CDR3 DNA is TGTGCCAGCAGCGGTGACAGGGTGCTCTATGGCTACACCTTC. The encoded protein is CASSGDRVLYGYTF. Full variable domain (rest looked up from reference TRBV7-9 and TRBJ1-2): DTGVSQNPRHKITKRGQNVTFRCDPISEHNRLYWYRQTLGQGPEFLTYFQNEAQLEKSRLLSDRFSAERPKGSFSTLEIQRTEQGDSAMYLCASSGDRVLYGYTFGSGTRLTVV.

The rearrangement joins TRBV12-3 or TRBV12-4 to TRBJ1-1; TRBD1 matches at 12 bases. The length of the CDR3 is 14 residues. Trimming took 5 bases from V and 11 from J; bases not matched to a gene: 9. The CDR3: CASSALGDRGLAFF. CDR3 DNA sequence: TGTGCCAGCAGTGCCTTAGGGGACAGGGGGCTTGCTTTCTTT.

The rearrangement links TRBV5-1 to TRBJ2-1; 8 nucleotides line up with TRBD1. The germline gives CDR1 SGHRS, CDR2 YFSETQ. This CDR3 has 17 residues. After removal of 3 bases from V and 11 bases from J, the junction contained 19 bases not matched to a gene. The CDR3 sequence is CASSSDNRQGKGSKQFF. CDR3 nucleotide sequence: TGCGCCAGCAGCTCGGATAACCGACAGGGGAAGGGCAGTAAGCAGTTCTTC.

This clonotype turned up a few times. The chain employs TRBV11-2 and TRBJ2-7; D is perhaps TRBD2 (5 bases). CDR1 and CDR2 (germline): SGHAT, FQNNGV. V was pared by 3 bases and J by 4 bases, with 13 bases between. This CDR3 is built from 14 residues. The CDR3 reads CASSFTPGSYEQYF. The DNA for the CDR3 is TGTGCCAGCAGCTTCACTCCGGGGTCTTACGAGCAGTACTTC.

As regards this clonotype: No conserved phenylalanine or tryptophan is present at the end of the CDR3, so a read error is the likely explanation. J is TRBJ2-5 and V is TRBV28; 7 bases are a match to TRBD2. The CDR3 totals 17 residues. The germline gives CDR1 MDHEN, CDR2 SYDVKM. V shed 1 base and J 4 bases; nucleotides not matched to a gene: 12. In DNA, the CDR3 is TGTGCCAGCAGTTTATTGAGCGGGACTCGTGGCCTAGAGACCCAGTACTGC. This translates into CASSLLSGTRGLETQYC.

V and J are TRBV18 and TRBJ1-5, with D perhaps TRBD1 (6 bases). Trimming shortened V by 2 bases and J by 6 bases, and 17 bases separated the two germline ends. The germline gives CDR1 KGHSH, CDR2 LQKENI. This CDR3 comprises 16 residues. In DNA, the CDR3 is TGTGCCAGCTCACCAACCCCCGGGACATCGCTTCAGCCCCAGCATTTT. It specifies CASSPTPGTSLQPQHF.

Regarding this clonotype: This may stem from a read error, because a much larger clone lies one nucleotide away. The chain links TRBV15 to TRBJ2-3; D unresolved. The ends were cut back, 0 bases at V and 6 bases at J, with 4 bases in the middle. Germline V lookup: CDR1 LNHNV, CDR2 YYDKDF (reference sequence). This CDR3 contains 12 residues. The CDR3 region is CATSRDRDTQYF. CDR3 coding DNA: TGTGCCACCAGCAGAGATAGGGATACGCAGTATTTT.

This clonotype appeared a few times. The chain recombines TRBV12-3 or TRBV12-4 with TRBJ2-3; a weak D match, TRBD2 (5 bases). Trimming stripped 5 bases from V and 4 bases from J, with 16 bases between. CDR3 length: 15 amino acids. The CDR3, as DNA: TGTGCCAGCAGTCCGTTGGGGAGCAGTCCAGATACGCAGTATTTT. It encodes CASSPLGSSPDTQYF.